This TCR beta chain was retrieved from a study of vaccination effects on CD4 cells after COVID-19. Study-wide background: After expansion with viral peptide pools in the ViraFEST assay, antigen-specific CD4+ T cells were sequenced.

In regard to this clone: Its target is not known.

Some clones are missing from TCRdb's copy, which holds only in-frame ones; the method was immunoSEQ multiplex PCR. Here the sample spans tens of thousands of clones, nearly 75% being singletons. Once cultured for roughly nine days, the cells underwent separation to obtain CD4+ T cells. Everyone in the study got two shots of either the BNT162b2 or mRNA-1273 vaccine. Germline loops: CDR1 LGHNT, CDR2 FRNRAP. The CDR3 contains 14 residues. V lost 1 base to trimming and J lost 4 bases; unmatched junction nucleotides: 0. V is TRBV12-5 and J is TRBJ1-5; 8 bases are shared with TRBD1. This clonotype was sampled from a human donor who received a COVID-19 vaccine. The starting material was CD4+ T cells from PBMCs cultured without peptide, obtained after COVID-19 vaccination. The CDR3 DNA is TGTGCTAGTGGTTTGGGACAGGGGAATCAGCCCCAGCATTTT. Translated, it gives CASGLGQGNQPQHF.